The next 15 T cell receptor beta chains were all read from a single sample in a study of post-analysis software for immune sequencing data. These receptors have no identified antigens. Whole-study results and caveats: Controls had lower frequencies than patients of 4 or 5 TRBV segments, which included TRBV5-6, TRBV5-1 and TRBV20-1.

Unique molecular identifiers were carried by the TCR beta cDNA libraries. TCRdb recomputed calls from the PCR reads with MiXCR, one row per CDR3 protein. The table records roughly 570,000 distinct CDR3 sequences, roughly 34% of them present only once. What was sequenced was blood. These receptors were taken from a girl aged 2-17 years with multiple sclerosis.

CDR3 loop: CASTGVTSTDTQYF. CDR3 nucleotide sequence: TGTGCCAGCACGGGGGTAACTAGCACAGATACGCAGTATTTT. The chain links TRBV7-2 to TRBJ2-3, with a possible D match to TRBD2 (6 bases). Deletions cut 7 bases from V and 0 bases from J, with 11 bases between. Germline loops: CDR1 SGHTA, CDR2 FQGNSA. This CDR3 is 14 amino acids long.

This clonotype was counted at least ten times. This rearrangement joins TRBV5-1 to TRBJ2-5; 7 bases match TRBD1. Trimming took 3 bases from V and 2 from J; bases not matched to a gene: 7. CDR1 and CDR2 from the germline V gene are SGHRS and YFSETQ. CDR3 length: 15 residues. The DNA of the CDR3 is TGCGCCAGCAGCTGGAGACAGGGTACGCAAGAGACCCAGTACTTC. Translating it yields CASSWRQGTQETQYF.

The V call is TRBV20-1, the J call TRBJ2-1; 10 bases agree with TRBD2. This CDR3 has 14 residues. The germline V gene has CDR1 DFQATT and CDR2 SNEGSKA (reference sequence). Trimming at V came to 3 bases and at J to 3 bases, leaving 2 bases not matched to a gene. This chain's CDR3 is CSASPSGGYNEQFF. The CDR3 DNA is TGCAGTGCTAGTCCTAGCGGGGGCTACAATGAGCAGTTCTTC.

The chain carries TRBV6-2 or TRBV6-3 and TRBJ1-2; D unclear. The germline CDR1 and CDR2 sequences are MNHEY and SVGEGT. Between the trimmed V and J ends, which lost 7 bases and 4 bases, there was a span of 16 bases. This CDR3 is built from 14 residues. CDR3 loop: CASTQFPGIYGYTF. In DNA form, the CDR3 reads TGTGCCAGCACTCAATTTCCGGGAATCTATGGCTACACCTTC.

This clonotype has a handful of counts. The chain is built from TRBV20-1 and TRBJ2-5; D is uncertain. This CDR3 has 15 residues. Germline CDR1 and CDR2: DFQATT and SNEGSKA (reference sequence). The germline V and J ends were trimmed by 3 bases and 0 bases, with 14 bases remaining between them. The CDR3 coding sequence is TGCAGTGCTAGTGGCAGAGCCCTAAACCAAGAGACCCAGTACTTC. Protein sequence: CSASGRALNQETQYF.

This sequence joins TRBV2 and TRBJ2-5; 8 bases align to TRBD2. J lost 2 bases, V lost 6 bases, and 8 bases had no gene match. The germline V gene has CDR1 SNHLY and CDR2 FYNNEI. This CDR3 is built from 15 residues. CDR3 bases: TGTGCCAGCAGCGTCACTAGCGGACATCAAGAGACCCAGTACTTC. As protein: CASSVTSGHQETQYF.

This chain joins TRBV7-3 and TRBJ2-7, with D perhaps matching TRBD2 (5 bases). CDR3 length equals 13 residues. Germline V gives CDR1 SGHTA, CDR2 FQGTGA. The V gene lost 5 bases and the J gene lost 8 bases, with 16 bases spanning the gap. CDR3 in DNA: TGTGCCAGCAGCCAGGACTTTGGGGATAAGCAGTACTTC. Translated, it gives CASSQDFGDKQYF.

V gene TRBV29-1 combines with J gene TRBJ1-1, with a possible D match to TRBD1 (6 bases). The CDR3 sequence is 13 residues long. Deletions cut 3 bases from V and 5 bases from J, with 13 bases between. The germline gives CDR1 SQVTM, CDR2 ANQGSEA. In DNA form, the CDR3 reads TGCAGCGTTGATGGACAGCGAGGAACTGAAGCTTTCTTT. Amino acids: CSVDGQRGTEAFF.

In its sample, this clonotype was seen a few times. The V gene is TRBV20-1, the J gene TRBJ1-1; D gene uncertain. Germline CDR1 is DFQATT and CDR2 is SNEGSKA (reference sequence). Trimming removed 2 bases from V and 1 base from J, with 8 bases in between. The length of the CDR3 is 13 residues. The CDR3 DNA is TGCAGTGCTAGAAGGACGGCGAACACTGAAGCTTTCTTT. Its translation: CSARRTANTEAFF.

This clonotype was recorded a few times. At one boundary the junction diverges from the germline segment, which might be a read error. The CDR3 sequence is CVSSQGLAVYTQYF. CDR3 nucleotides: TGCGTCAGCAGCCAGGGACTAGCAGTTTATACGCAGTATTTT. The chain carries TRBV4-1 and TRBJ2-3; TRBD2 matches 9 bases. The CDR3 spans 14 residues. The germline CDR1 and CDR2 sequences are MGHRA and YSYEKL.

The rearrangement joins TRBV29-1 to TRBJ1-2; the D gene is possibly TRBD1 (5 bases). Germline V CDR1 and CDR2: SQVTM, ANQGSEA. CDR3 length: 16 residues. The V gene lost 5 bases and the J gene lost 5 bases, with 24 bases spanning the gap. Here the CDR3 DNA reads TGCAGCGTTCCCCTTACTAAAACAGGTTACCGTTATGGCTACACCTTC. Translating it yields CSVPLTKTGYRYGYTF.

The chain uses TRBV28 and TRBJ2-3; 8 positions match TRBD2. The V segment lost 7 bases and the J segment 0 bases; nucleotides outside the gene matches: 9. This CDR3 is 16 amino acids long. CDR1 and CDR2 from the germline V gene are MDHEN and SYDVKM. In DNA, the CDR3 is TGTGCCAGCACCATTAGACTAGCGACTAGCACAGATACGCAGTATTTT. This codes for CASTIRLATSTDTQYF.

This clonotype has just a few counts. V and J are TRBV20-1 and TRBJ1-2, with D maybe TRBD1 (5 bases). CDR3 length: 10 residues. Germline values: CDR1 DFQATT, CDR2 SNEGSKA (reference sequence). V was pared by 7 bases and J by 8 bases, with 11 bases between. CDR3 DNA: TGCAGTGTAGGGGCGGTAGGCTACACCTTC. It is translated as CSVGAVGYTF.

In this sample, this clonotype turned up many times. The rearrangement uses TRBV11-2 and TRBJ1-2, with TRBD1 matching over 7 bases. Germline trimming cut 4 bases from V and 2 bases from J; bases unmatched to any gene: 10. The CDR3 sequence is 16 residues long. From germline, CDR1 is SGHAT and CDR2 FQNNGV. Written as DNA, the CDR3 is TGTGCCAGCAGCTCGTCGGACAGGCGCTTGAACTATGGCTACACCTTC. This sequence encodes CASSSSDRRLNYGYTF.

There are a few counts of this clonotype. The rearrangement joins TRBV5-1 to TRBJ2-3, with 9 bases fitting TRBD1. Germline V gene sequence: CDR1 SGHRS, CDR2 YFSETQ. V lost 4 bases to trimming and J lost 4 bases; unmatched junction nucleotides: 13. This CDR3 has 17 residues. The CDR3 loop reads CASSPNPQGAGADTQYF. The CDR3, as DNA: TGCGCCAGCAGCCCGAACCCACAGGGGGCTGGCGCAGATACGCAGTATTTT. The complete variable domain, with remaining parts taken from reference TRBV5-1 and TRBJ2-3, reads KAGVTQTPRYLIKTRGQQVTLSCSPISGHRSVSWYQQTPGQGLQFLFEYFSETQRNKGNFPGRFSGRQFSNSRSEMNVSTLELGDSALYLCASSPNPQGAGADTQYFGPGTRLTVL.